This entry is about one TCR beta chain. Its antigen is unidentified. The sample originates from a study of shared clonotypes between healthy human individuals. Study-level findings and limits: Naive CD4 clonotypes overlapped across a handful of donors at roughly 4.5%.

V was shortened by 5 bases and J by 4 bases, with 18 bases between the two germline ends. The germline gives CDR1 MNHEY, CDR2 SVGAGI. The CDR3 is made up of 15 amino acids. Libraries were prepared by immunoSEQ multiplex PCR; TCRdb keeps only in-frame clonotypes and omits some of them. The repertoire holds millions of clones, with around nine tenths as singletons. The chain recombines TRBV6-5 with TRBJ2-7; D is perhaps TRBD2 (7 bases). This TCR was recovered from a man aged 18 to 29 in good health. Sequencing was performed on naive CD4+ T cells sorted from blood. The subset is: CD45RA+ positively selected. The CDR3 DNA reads TGTGCCAGCAGTCTGTATGGAGCGGGACAATACGAGCAGTACTTC. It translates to CASSLYGAGQYEQYF.